This TCR beta chain was found in a study of human T cells and chemical hapten exposure. Study summary: A patient group, mainly female, showed alopecia areata, totalis or universalis. Variation in per-sample TCR yields came mainly from small pooled library volume differences. Study-wide results and limits: While controls formed fewer of them, expanded TCRs formed significantly more large CDR3 similarity clusters.

TCRdb re-analysed the RACE reads in MiXCR, keeping a single row per CDR3 protein. This sample yields roughly 100,000 distinct CDR3 sequences, of which approximately 11% are seen a single time; 3% to 4.5% belongs to the top ten. V trimming: 7 bases; J trimming: 7 bases; junction bases outside the gene matches: 10. CDR1 and CDR2 (germline): MNHEY, SVGEGT. The CDR3 totals 14 residues. Documented time point: patch test 1, 2 weeks after DPC sensitization. Treatment defined: therapeutic diphenylcyclopropenone sensitization with weekly scalp DPC. Donation of samples came from alopecia patients who were 18 to 70 years old and suitable for DPC. Comments on this clonotype: The antigen remains undetermined.

V gene TRBV6-2 or TRBV6-3 combines with J gene TRBJ1-2; 9 nucleotides match TRBD1. This receptor was identified in a woman between 40 and 50 years old with alopecia areata. Some clones in this sample may be carry-over from other donors' samples. Sample: whole blood, taken in connection with sensitization to the hapten diphenylcyclopropenone (DPC). The CDR3 DNA reads TGTGCCAGCATCCAGGGAGGACAGGGGATTGGCTACACCTTC. This translates into CASIQGGQGIGYTF.